The following is a T cell receptor (beta chain) sequence with its context. Three rounds of nested PCR, following a modified ARM-PCR protocol, produced the TCRbeta library. Each CDR3 protein gets one entry after TCRdb re-called the multiplex PCR reads with MiXCR. Of 100,000 to 120,000 distinct CDR3 sequences in the sample, about 87% are singletons; the top ten hold approximately 22%. This sample is drawn from a study of tumor and adjacent non-tumor tissue in lung cancer. No cell sorting was done before RNA was extracted from the tissue. The CDR3 runs 15 residues. The clonotype originates from a man between 70 and 80 years old with non-small cell lung cancer. V and J are TRBV12-3 or TRBV12-4 and TRBJ2-5, with 10 bases aligning to TRBD2. Sequencing was performed on lung tumor tissue. This CDR3 reads CASCGLAGAVETQYF. In DNA form, the CDR3 reads TGTGCAAGCTGCGGGCTAGCGGGAGCGGTGGAGACCCAGTACTTC.